This section outlines one TCR beta chain sequence together with its context. Its antigen is unknown. No qualities accompany the bases; no much larger clone lies one base away. From the germline V gene, CDR1 is ENHRY and CDR2 is SYGVKD. The CDR3 numbers 13 residues from cysteine through phenylalanine. Just the 39-base CDR3 DNA is kept, in frame starting at base 1. The junction shows trimming of 7 bases on V and 7 bases on J, and the gene matches do not reach 6 bases of it. Library construction relied on 5' RACE. TCRdb records Illumina HiSeq 2500 as the sequencer. A second PCR of roughly 7 to 12 cycles was run with a J-beta primer mix and a sample-barcoded 5' primer. A unique molecular identifier was introduced onto each TCR beta cDNA molecule by a template-switch 5' adaptor carrying 12 random nucleotides. Each sample yielded at least 3 million CDR3-containing paired-end reads. The Mint cDNA synthesis kit, primed by a TRBC-specific oligonucleotide, was used to synthesize first-strand cDNA from all RNA. After uracil-DNA glycosylase treatment, a first 18-cycle PCR used universal primers M1SS and BC2_uni_R on all cDNA. The original pipeline was this. Normalization of each sample was performed by random selection of 1 million high-quality reads, each carrying a distinct molecular identifier. Instead of being binned into consensus sequences, reads with shared molecular identifiers were discarded. CDR3 identification, clonotype clustering and error correction used MiTCR with a Q25 quality threshold and the strictest error-elimination algorithm. A nonparametric unseen species model with Euler transformation was used to estimate a lower bound on total TCR beta diversity. TCRdb reworked the public reads: Q25 trimming with fastp, MiXCR clone assembly, productive beta chains retained. Rows with one shared CDR3 protein collapse into an entry with the most common genes and DNA. TCRdb, not the authors, supplied the V and J calls. The sample table contains roughly 1,500,000 distinct CDR3 sequences; only one count was recorded for approximately 42% of them. The ten largest clones take up approximately 7.9% of the sample.

The data were obtained in a study of blood T cells in healthy people across ages (dated by TCRdb to about 2015). Context from the whole study: In model experiments, roughly one uniquely barcoded TCR beta cDNA molecule per two T cells was captured by template switching. The donors were split into four age groups: young (average 16 years), middle-aged (about 40), aged (approximately 59) and long-lived (approximately 80). Using deep sequencing normalized with unique cDNA molecular identifiers, the study measured how TCR beta repertoire diversity changes with age. To avoid experimental bias, donors of different ages were spread randomly across the sequencing lanes. Two additional independent replicas of 1 million unique cDNA reads from the same blood draw were analyzed for two donors (one aged 18 to 30 and one aged 80 or older). What the study reported, not specific to this receptor: Observed TCR beta diversity per million T cells fell roughly linearly with age, and a significant reduction was already apparent by age around 39. There was a strong correlation between observed TCR beta diversity and the percentage of naive T cells measured by flow cytometry. The long-lived group showed more naive CD4+ T cells, fewer expanded clones and increased TCR diversity than the aged group, suggesting age selection. Conclusive comparison of naive and antigen-experienced compartments was prevented by the profiling of bulk unsorted PBMCs. Donor CMV infection status was unknown, potentially confounding age-related changes in expanded clonotypes. Estimates of total diversity from one million sequenced T cells were regarded as lower bounds and underestimates.

The approximately 40 donors, aged roughly 6 to 100 years, were systemically healthy Caucasian individuals from Russia. Each donor gave ten milliliters of peripheral blood, drawn into EDTA-treated Vacutainer tubes. Ficoll-Paque density-gradient centrifugation was used to isolate PBMCs, with at least 6.5 million per sample. Total RNA, at least 6 micrograms per sample, was extracted from PBMCs with Trizol reagent. For every donor, an aliquot of PBMCs went through flow cytometry to measure the percentages of naive CD45RAhigh/CD27high T cells. This clonotype was sampled from a woman younger than 30 in good health. Here the chain combines TRBV10-3 and TRBJ1-2; TRBD1 lines up with 10 middle nucleotides. Material for sequencing was blood. The DNA reads TGTGCCATCACCCGGGACAGGGGTGGTGGCTACACCTTC. The translation is CAITRDRGGGYTF.